The 9 T cell receptor beta chains given below trace back to one sample, sequenced in a study of Ad26.COV2.S vaccination and SARS-CoV-2 variants (dated by TCRdb to about 2021). According to the study, the label for this sample's treatment or condition signals: roughly 20 received Ad26.COV2.S at low or high dose, single or two shots; about 5 received placebo; per-sample allocation not given. For vaccine and placebo recipients, repertoires were sequenced using samples collected on day 63 after the first injection. The method behind the library was the immunoSEQ multiplex PCR assay. As stored in TCRdb, this immuneACCESS dataset retains in-frame rearrangements with V and J assigned. A fraction of the clones does not appear; measured against another copy, unresolved V genes explain less than half of the discrepancy, and the remainder lacks a known reason. This sample gives about 350,000 clones in total; about 85% of them show up just once. The ten largest clones add up to around 6.4% of the sample.

The source was peripheral blood, collected in a trial of Ad26.COV2.S vaccine versus placebo. All receptors derive from a person aged 18 to 65 who received the Ad26.COV2.S COVID-19 vaccine or a placebo.

As for this clone: The sample contains more than one DNA sequence encoding this CDR3. The chain uses TRBV9 and TRBJ1-1; D is unclear. CDR3 size: 12 residues. V lost 3 bases, J lost 5 bases, and 8 bases lay in between. Looked up from germline, CDR1 is SGDLS and CDR2 is YYNGEE. The CDR3 region has the DNA TGTGCCAGCAGCGCTACCGGGACTGAAGCTTTCTTT. It codes for CASSATGTEAFF.

V is TRBV7-2 and J is TRBJ2-7; 7 bases map to TRBD1. CDR3 size: 15 residues. The V and J ends lost 1 base and 2 bases, in that order; junction bases with no gene match: 5. Germline V gene data show CDR1 as SGHTA and CDR2 as FQGNSA. This chain's CDR3 is CASSLGQGGPYEQYF. CDR3 nucleotides: TGTGCCAGCAGCTTAGGACAGGGTGGTCCCTACGAGCAGTACTTC.

The chain joins TRBV19 to TRBJ1-5, with D perhaps TRBD1 (5 bases). Germline CDR1 is LNHDA and CDR2 is SQIVND (reference sequence). V lost 7 bases and J 4 bases, leaving 11 bases between the germline ends. This CDR3 has 13 amino acids. The CDR3: CASTGTVNQPQHF. The DNA for the CDR3 is TGTGCCAGTACCGGGACTGTTAATCAGCCCCAGCATTTT. The full variable domain, rest sourced from reference TRBV19 and TRBJ1-5, is DGGITQSPKYLFRKEGQNVTLSCEQNLNHDAMYWYRQDPGQGLRLIYYSQIVNDFQKGDIAEGYSVSREKKESFPLTVTSAQKNPTAFYLCASTGTVNQPQHFGDGTRLSIL.

This sequence joins TRBV6-2 or TRBV6-3 and TRBJ2-3; 9 bases map to TRBD1. The CDR3 sequence is 18 residues long. CDR1 and CDR2 from the germline V gene are MNHEY and SVGEGT. J gave up 0 bases and V 2 bases, and 9 bases lay outside the gene matches. The DNA of the CDR3 is TGTGCCAGCAGTTACCTTACCGGGACAGGGCATAGCACAGATACGCAGTATTTT. Protein sequence: CASSYLTGTGHSTDTQYF.

This chain connects TRBV6-2 or TRBV6-3 to TRBJ1-5, with a tentative D call TRBD1 (6 bases). In germline, CDR1 is MNHEY, CDR2 SVGEGT. CDR3 length: 17 residues. The germline V and J ends were trimmed by 3 bases and 5 bases, with 20 bases remaining between them. The CDR3 here is CASSYAQGNIDDQPQHF. In DNA, the CDR3 is TGTGCCAGCAGTTATGCGCAGGGGAATATAGACGATCAGCCCCAGCATTTT.

This clone was counted between two and nine times. In DNA, the CDR3 is TGTGCCAGCAGCAGACAGGGGGATTCACCCCTCCACTTT. It encodes CASSRQGDSPLHF. The gene calls are TRBV12-3 or TRBV12-4 and TRBJ1-6; 9 nucleotides line up with TRBD1. The CDR3 is 13 amino acids. Trimming removed 6 bases from V and 8 bases from J; junction bases left unmatched: 2.

The rearrangement joins TRBV23-1 to TRBJ1-5; TRBD1 might be the D (5 bases). TRBV23-1 is noted as an ORF with a role that remains uncertain. The CDR3 has 17 residues. The germline V and J ends were trimmed by 9 bases and 5 bases, with 26 bases remaining between them. CDR3 nucleotide sequence: TGCGCCAGGCCCTCTCTCGGGACGGACGGAGGGGATCAGCCCCAGCATTTT. Its protein is CARPSLGTDGGDQPQHF.

The genes are TRBV5-6 and TRBJ1-2; TRBD1 is a possible D gene (6 bases). V lost 0 bases to trimming and J lost 4 bases, with 10 bases between them. Germline CDR1 SGHDT, CDR2 YYEEEE. This CDR3 is built from 14 residues. The CDR3 loop is CASSLVQGGYGYTF. In nucleotides, the CDR3 is TGTGCCAGCAGCTTGGTACAGGGAGGCTATGGCTACACCTTC. Filled out from reference TRBV5-6 and TRBJ1-2, the complete variable domain reads DAGVTQSPTHLIKTRGQQVTLRCSPKSGHDTVSWYQQALGQGPQFIFQYYEEEERQRGNFPDRFSGHQFPNYSSELNVNALLLGDSALYLCASSLVQGGYGYTFGSGTRLTVV.

This chain joins TRBV6-6 and TRBJ2-1, with 7 bases identical to TRBD2. The length of the CDR3 is 15 residues. In germline, CDR1 is MNHNY, CDR2 SVGAGI (reference sequence). After removal of 7 bases from V and 12 bases from J, the junction contained 18 bases not matched to a gene. The CDR3: CASTTSGEYNELQFF. CDR3 DNA: TGTGCCAGCACTACGAGCGGGGAATACAATGAGCTGCAGTTCTTC.